This is a list of T cell receptor beta chains from one sample in a study of radiation and T cells in renal cell carcinoma. Repertoires were generated with immunoSEQ multiplex PCR, while TCRdb's copy carries only in-frame clones and drops some. Of around 78,000 clones detected, 80% to 90% appear once; the ten largest clones hold 5% to 7.5%. Specimen: blood, collected from a patient whose treatment included radiotherapy and nephrectomy. The receptor source for this set is a woman in her seventies with renal cell carcinoma. Each CDR3 is given with its conserved first and last residue. A D gene is named only where the DNA matches it firmly. Only some rows state a clone size, as once, few, many or a class for expanded clones.

size,D,J,length,V,CDR3,DNA
-,-,TRBJ2-7,17,TRBV7-2,CASSYLGSAGAPYEQYF,TGTGCCAGCAGCTACCTAGGGAGTGCGGGGGCCCCCTACGAGCAGTACTTC
-,TRBD2,TRBJ2-3,16,TRBV19,CASSSRLAGGSATEYF,TGTGCCAGTAGTTCCCGACTAGCGGGGGGCTCGGCTACGGAGTATTTT
-,TRBD2,TRBJ2-3,15,TRBV5-1,CASSLGLAGTDTQYF,TGCGCCAGCAGCTTGGGACTAGCGGGCACAGATACGCAGTATTTT
-,-,TRBJ2-7,13,TRBV9,CASSEGLTGEQYF,TGTGCCAGCAGCGAGGGACTTACCGGGGAGCAGTACTTC
-,-,TRBJ2-4,15,TRBV11-3,CASSFSKLAKNIQYF,TGTGCCAGCAGCTTCTCTAAGCTAGCCAAAAACATTCAGTACTTC
-,-,TRBJ2-2,12,TRBV7-2,CASSLTAGELFF,TGTGCCAGCAGCTTGACTGCCGGGGAGCTGTTTTTT
-,TRBD2,TRBJ2-1,14,TRBV9,CASSVFAGGGEQFF,TGTGCCAGCAGCGTATTTGCGGGGGGTGGCGAGCAGTTCTTC
-,-,TRBJ2-5,11,TRBV6-1,CASNLLETQYF,TGTGCCAGCAACTTGCTTGAGACCCAGTACTTC
-,-,TRBJ1-4,14,TRBV7-9,CASTPKPANEKLFF,TGTGCCAGCACCCCGAAGCCAGCTAATGAAAAACTGTTTTTT
-,TRBD2,TRBJ2-7,14,TRBV5-1,CASSRSGGSYEQYF,TGCGCCAGCAGCCGTAGCGGGGGCTCCTACGAGCAGTACTTC
-,-,TRBJ2-6,15,TRBV9,CASSVAGVGANVLTF,TGTGCCAGCAGCGTAGCAGGGGTCGGGGCCAACGTCCTGACTTTC
-,-,TRBJ2-5,12,TRBV19,CASSMAGETQYF,TGTGCCAGTAGTATGGCGGGGGAGACCCAGTACTTC
-,-,TRBJ2-1,13,TRBV13,CASSLRGAHEQFF,TGTGCCAGCAGCTTAAGGGGGGCCCATGAGCAGTTCTTC
few,-,TRBJ1-1,12,TRBV6-5,CATSGEITEAFF,TGTGCCACCAGTGGGGAGATTACTGAAGCTTTCTTT
-,-,TRBJ1-3,17,TRBV7-2,CASSLEMKGNSGNTIYF,TGTGCCAGCAGCTTAGAAATGAAGGGGAATAGTGGAAACACCATATATTTT
-,TRBD1,TRBJ1-1,16,TRBV9,CASSPRDRSLNTEAFF,TGTGCCAGCAGCCCCCGGGACAGGTCTTTGAACACTGAAGCTTTCTTT
-,-,TRBJ1-3,17,TRBV5-1,CASSLGGGLNSGNTIYF,TGCGCCAGCAGCTTGGGTGGGGGGCTCAACTCTGGAAACACCATATATTTT
-,TRBD1,TRBJ2-7,16,TRBV7-2,CASSLLGTGLSYEQYF,TGTGCCAGCAGCTTATTAGGGACAGGGTTATCCTACGAGCAGTACTTC
-,-,TRBJ2-5,13,TRBV4-2,CASSQGGKETQYF,TGTGCCAGCAGCCAAGGCGGTAAAGAGACCCAGTACTTC
few,-,TRBJ1-1,17,TRBV9,CASSDRDGTERGTEAFF,TGTGCCAGCAGCGACCGGGACGGAACAGAAAGGGGCACTGAAGCTTTCTTT
-,-,TRBJ1-5,15,TRBV6-6,CASRSRGDSNQPQHF,TGTGCCAGCAGATCTCGGGGCGATAGCAATCAGCCCCAGCATTTT
-,-,TRBJ2-3,14,TRBV10-3,CAIGGGLGTDTQYF,TGTGCCATCGGAGGGGGCCTGGGCACAGATACGCAGTATTTT
-,-,TRBJ1-3,15,TRBV19,CASSVQGGSGNTIYF,TGTGCCAGTAGTGTCCAAGGCGGTTCTGGAAACACCATATATTTT
-,-,TRBJ2-7,16,TRBV6-1,CASSEGRVQVFYEQYF,TGTGCCAGCAGTGAAGGGAGGGTGCAAGTGTTCTACGAGCAGTACTTC
-,-,TRBJ2-1,12,TRBV4-3,CASSQVGNEQFF,TGCGCCAGCAGCCAAGTCGGTAATGAGCAGTTCTTC
-,TRBD1,TRBJ2-1,14,TRBV27,CASRDWTGFNEQFF,TGTGCCAGCCGCGACTGGACAGGGTTCAATGAGCAGTTCTTC
-,TRBD1,TRBJ2-2,16,TRBV19,CASSRDRGYNTGELFF,TGTGCCAGTAGCAGGGACAGGGGTTACAACACCGGGGAGCTGTTTTTT
-,TRBD1,TRBJ1-6,16,TRBV2,CASRGTGSSYNSPLHF,TGTGCCAGCAGGGGGACAGGGTCCTCCTATAATTCACCCCTCCACTTT
-,-,TRBJ1-1,14,TRBV15,CATSPPGGLREAFF,TGTGCCACCAGCCCGCCCGGGGGCTTAAGGGAAGCTTTCTTT